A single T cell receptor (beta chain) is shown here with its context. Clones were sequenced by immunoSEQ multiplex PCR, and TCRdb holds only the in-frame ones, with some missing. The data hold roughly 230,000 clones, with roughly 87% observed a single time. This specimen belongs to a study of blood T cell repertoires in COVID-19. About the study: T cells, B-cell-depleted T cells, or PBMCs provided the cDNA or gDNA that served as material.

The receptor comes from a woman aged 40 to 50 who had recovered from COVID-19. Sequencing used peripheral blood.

In nucleotides, the CDR3 is TGTGCCAGCAGTAGGGGAGCCAAAAACATTCAGTACTTC. Protein: CASSRGAKNIQYF. The chain employs TRBV6-5 and TRBJ2-4; the D gene is possibly TRBD1 (5 bases). The V and J ends lost 5 bases and 0 bases respectively, with 5 bases between them. CDR1 and CDR2 from the germline V gene are MNHEY and SVGAGI. CDR3 length: 13 amino acids.